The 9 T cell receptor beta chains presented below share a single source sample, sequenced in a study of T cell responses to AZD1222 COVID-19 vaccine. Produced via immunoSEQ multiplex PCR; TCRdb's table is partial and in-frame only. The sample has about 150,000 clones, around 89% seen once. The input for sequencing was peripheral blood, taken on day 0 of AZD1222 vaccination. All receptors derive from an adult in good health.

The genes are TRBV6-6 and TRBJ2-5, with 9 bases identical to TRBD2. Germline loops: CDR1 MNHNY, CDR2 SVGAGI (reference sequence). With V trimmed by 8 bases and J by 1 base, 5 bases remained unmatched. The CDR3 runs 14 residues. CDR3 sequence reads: CASSGLALQETQYF. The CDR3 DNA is TGTGCCAGCTCTGGACTAGCGCTCCAAGAGACCCAGTACTTC.

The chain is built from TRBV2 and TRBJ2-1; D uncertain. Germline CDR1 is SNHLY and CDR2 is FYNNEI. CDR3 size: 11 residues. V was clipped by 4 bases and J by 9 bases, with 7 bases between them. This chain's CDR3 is CASSGLGEQFF. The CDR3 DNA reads TGTGCCAGCAGTGGTCTTGGTGAGCAGTTCTTC.

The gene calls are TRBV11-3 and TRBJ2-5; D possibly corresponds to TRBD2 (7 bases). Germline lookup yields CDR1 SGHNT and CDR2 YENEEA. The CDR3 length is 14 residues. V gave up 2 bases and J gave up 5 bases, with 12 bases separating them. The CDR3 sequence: CASSLFGGAETQYF. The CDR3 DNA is TGTGCCAGCAGCTTATTTGGGGGGGCGGAGACCCAGTACTTC.

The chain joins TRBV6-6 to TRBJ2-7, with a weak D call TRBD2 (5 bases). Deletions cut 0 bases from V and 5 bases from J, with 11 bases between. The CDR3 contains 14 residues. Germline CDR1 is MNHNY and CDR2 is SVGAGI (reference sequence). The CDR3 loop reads CASSYSGERNEQYF. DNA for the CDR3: TGTGCCAGCAGTTACTCCGGGGAAAGGAACGAGCAGTACTTC.

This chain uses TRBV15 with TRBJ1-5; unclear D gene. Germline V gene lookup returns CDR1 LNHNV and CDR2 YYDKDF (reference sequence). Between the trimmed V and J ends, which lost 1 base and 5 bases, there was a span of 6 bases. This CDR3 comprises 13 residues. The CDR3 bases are TGTGCCACCAGCAGAGTAGGGTATCAGCCCCAGCATTTT. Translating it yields CATSRVGYQPQHF.

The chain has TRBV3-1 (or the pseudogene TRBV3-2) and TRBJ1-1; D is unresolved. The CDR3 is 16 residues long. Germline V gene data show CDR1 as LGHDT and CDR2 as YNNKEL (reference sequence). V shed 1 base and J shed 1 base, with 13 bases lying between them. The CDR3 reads CASSQGGQERNTEAFF. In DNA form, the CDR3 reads TGTGCCAGCAGCCAAGGGGGTCAAGAGAGGAACACTGAAGCTTTCTTT.

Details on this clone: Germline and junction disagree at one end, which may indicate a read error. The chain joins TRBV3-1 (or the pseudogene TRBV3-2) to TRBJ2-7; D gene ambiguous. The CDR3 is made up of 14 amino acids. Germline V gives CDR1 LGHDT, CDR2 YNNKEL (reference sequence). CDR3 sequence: CASSQPTSRGVLLF. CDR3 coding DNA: TGTGCCAGCAGCCAACCGACATCCCGCGGTGTTCTTCTCTTC.

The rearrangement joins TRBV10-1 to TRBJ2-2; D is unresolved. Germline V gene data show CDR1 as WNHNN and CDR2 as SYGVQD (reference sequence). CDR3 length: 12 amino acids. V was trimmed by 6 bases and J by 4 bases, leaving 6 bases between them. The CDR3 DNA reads TGCGCCAGCAGAGATTCCACCGGGGAGCTGTTTTTT. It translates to CASRDSTGELFF.

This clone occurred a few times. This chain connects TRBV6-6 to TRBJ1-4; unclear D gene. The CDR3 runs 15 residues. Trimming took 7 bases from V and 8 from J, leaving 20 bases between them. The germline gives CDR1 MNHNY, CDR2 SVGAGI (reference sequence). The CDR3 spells CASNINTGSGEKLFF. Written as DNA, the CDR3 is TGTGCCAGCAACATCAATACGGGAAGCGGCGAAAAACTGTTTTTT.